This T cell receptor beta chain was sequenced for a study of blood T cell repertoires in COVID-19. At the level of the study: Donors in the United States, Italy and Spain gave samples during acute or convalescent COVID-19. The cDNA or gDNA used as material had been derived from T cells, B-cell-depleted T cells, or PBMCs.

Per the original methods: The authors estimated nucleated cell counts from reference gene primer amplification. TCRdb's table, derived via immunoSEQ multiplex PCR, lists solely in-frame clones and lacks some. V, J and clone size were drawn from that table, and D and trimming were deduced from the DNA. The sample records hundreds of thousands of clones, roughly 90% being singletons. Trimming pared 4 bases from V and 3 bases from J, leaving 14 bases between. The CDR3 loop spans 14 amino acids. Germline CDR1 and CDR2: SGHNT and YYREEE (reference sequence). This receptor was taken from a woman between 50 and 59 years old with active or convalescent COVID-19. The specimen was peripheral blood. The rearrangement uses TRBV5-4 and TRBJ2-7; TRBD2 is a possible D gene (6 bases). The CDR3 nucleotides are TGTGCCAGCAGCCCGGCGGGACGCAACTACGAGCAGTACTTC. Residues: CASSPAGRNYEQYF.